The clone carrying this TCR beta chain is categorized as large (0.1 to 1%). Its target is unknown. From live CD3+CD8+TCRalphabeta+ cells, four PD-1 and/or TIGIT subsets were sorted. The data derive from a study of circulating CD8 cells and anti-PD-1 response in melanoma. Study-wide background: Response groups: complete/partial responders versus stable/progressive non-responders.

Each library started from around 15 ng of total RNA using the QIAseq Immune Repertoire TCR panel. From the reads, TCRdb called clonotypes with MiXCR, one entry per CDR3 protein. The table has approximately 960 distinct CDR3 sequences, under 9.5% seen once. The CDR3 totals 12 residues. V lost 0 bases, J lost 6 bases, and 5 bases lay in between. CDR1 and CDR2 (germline): SQVTM, ANQGSEA. Study-level findings and limits: Subset repertoires were largely private at M1, with under 8% shared. Peptide assays on expanded sorted subsets replaced tumor-based reactivity testing. DNEG was most diverse; TIGIT repertoires were least diverse.

The chain is built from TRBV29-1 and TRBJ2-2; D gene ambiguous. This TCR derives from a human donor with melanoma. Sequences were derived from CD8+ T cells from PBMCs, sampled at baseline or after one month of anti-PD-1 therapy (not recorded which). CDR3 sequence (DNA): TGCAGCGTTGAAGAGAGAGCCGGGGAGCTGTTTTTT. Its protein product is CSVEERAGELFF.